This TCR beta chain was documented in a study of shared T cell receptors in the human thymus. The repertoire was sequenced with immunoSEQ multiplex PCR; TCRdb's copy has only in-frame clones and lacks some. Here the sample spans hundreds of thousands of clones, 70% to 90% being singletons. This CDR3 comprises 17 residues. Germline CDR1 reads ENHRY; CDR2 reads SYGVKD. The J segment lost 6 bases and the V segment lost 0 bases, leaving 8 bases of the junction unmatched. This sample was shared with a second study, whose subject was human thymus T cells. According to that study: The study used thymus tissue resected during corrective heart surgery. Apparent skewing of V and J gene usage characterized both thymic and blood repertoires.

The V gene is TRBV10-3, the J gene TRBJ2-1; 10 bases are a match to TRBD2. The material sequenced was thymocytes. The sequence came from a boy under three years old with a congenital heart defect. CDR3 residues: CAISESRSGRATNEQFF. The CDR3 nucleotides read TGTGCCATCAGTGAGTCGCGAAGCGGGAGGGCCACCAATGAGCAGTTCTTC.